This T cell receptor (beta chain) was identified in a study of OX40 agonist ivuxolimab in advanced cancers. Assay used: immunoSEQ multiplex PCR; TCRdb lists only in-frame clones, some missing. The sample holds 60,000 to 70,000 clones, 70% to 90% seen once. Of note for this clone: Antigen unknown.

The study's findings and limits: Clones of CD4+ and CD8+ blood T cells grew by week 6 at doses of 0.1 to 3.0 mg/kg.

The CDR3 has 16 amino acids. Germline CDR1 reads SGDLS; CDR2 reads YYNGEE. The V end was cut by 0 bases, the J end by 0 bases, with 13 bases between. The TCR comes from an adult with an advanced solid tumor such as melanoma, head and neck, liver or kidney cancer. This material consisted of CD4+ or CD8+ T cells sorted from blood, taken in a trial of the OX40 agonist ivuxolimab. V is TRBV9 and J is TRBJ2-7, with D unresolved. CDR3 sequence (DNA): TGTGCCAGCAGCGTAGAGGGCGCGACGAGCTCCTACGAGCAGTACTTC. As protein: CASSVEGATSSYEQYF.